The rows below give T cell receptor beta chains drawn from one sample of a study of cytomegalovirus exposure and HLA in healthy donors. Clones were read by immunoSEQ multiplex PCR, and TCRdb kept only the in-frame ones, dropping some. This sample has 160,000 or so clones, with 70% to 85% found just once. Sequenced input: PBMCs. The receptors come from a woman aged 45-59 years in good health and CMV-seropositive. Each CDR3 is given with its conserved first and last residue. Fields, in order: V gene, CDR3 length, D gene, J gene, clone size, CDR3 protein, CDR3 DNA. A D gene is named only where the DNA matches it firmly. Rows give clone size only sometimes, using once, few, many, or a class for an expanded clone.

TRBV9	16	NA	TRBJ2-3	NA	CASSPWGRGNTDTQYF	TGTGCCAGCAGCCCCTGGGGGCGGGGGAACACAGATACGCAGTATTTT
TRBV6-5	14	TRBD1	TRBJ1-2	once	CASSGQGGSYGYTF	TGTGCCAGCAGCGGACAGGGAGGTAGCTATGGCTACACCTTC
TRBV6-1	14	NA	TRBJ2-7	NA	CASSAGGYAYEQYF	TGTGCCAGCAGTGCGGGTGGGTATGCATACGAGCAGTACTTC
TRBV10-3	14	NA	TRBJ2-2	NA	CAISESPGTGELFF	TGTGCCATCAGTGAGTCTCCCGGCACCGGGGAGCTGTTTTTT
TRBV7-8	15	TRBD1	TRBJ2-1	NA	CASSPYRGRDNEQFF	TGTGCCAGCAGCCCCTACAGGGGGCGGGACAATGAGCAGTTCTTC
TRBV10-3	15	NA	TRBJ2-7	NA	CAIRGDSISSYEQYF	TGTGCCATCAGGGGCGACAGTATAAGCTCCTACGAGCAGTACTTC
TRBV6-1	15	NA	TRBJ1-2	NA	CASRGEAGGGGGYTF	TGTGCCAGCAGGGGGGAGGCGGGGGGCGGAGGGGGCTACACCTTC
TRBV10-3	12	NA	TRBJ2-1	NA	CAISEGRPGQFF	TGTGCCATCAGTGAAGGGAGGCCTGGGCAGTTCTTC
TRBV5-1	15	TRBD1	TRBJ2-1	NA	CASSLARGSYNEQFF	TGCGCCAGCAGCTTGGCCAGGGGGTCTTACAATGAGCAGTTCTTC
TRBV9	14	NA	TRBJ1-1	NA	CASSPGGGLTEAFF	TGTGCCAGCAGCCCGGGCGGAGGGCTCACTGAAGCTTTCTTT
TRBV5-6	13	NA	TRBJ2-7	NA	CASTPGYTYEQYF	TGTGCCAGCACCCCAGGGTACACCTACGAGCAGTACTTC
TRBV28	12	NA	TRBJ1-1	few	CASSFRGRWAFF	TGTGCCAGCAGTTTCAGGGGCCGTTGGGCTTTCTTT
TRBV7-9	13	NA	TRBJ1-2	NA	CASSLGGGNGYTF	TGTGCCAGCAGCTTAGGCGGGGGGAATGGCTACACCTTC